This TCR beta chain was retrieved from a study of response to subunit inactivated influenza vaccine. In this sample, this clonotype turned up a few times. This CDR3 is 14 amino acids long. V was clipped by 3 bases and J by 5 bases, with 16 bases between them. The germline CDR1 and CDR2 sequences are DFQATT and SNEGSKA (reference sequence). TCRdb analysed the RT-PCR reads with MiXCR anew, one entry per CDR3 protein. The sample lists 600,000 to 700,000 distinct CDR3 sequences, 11% to 15% occurring once. This rearrangement joins TRBV20-1 to TRBJ1-2, with D perhaps TRBD1 (5 bases). The starting material was PBMCs from blood, obtained 14 to 15 days before vaccination. The sequence was collected from a middle-aged man who received an inactivated influenza vaccine. CDR3 residues: CSARSAGGGYGYTF. CDR3 DNA sequence: TGCAGTGCTAGGAGCGCGGGTGGGGGATATGGCTACACCTTC.